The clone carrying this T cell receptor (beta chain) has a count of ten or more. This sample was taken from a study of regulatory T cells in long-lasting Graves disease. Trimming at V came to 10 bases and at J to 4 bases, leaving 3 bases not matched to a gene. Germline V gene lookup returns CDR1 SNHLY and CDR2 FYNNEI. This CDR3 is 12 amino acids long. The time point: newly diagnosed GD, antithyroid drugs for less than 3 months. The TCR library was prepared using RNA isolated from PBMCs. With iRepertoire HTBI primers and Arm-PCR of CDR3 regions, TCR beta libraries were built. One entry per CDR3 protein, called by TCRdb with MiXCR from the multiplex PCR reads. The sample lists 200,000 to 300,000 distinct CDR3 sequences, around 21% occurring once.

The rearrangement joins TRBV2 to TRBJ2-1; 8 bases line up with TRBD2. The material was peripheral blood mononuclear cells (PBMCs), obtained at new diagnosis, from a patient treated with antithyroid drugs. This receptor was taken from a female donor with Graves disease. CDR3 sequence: CATERGYNEQFF. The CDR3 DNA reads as TGTGCCACGGAGCGGGGGTACAATGAGCAGTTCTTC.